This TCR beta chain appears in the sequencing data of a study of T-cell reconstitution after alpha-beta-depleted transplantation in children. Findings and limits, study-wide: Hyperexpanded clones declined; after one year, newly produced T cells mostly supplied diversity. Elevated TCRbeta diversity at day 60 was traced, in some patients, to surviving recipient T cells and thymic progenitors. As was reported, about two months after transplant, alpha-beta T cells came from several hundred expanded graft clones.

After removal of 0 bases from V and 1 base from J, the junction contained 4 bases not matched to a gene. Germline-derived CDR1 and CDR2 are SGHAT and FQNNGV. This CDR3 has 18 amino acids. This clonotype has ten or more counts. Its antigen is as yet unknown. Unique molecular identifiers were used in preparing the TCRbeta library. TCRdb reprocessed the PCR reads via MiXCR and lists one record per CDR3 protein. The sample yields around 670,000 distinct CDR3 sequences, about an eighth seen once. The chain is built from TRBV11-2 and TRBJ2-1, with 12 bases aligning to TRBD2. The sample in question was PBMCs, obtained before TCRalphabeta/CD19-depleted stem cell transplant. This receptor was identified in a girl aged 2 to 10 with congenital amegakaryocytic thrombocytopenia, due to receive a stem cell transplant. The CDR3: CASSLEIGTSGSYNEQFF. CDR3 DNA sequence: TGTGCCAGCAGCTTAGAGATTGGGACTAGCGGGTCCTACAATGAGCAGTTCTTC.